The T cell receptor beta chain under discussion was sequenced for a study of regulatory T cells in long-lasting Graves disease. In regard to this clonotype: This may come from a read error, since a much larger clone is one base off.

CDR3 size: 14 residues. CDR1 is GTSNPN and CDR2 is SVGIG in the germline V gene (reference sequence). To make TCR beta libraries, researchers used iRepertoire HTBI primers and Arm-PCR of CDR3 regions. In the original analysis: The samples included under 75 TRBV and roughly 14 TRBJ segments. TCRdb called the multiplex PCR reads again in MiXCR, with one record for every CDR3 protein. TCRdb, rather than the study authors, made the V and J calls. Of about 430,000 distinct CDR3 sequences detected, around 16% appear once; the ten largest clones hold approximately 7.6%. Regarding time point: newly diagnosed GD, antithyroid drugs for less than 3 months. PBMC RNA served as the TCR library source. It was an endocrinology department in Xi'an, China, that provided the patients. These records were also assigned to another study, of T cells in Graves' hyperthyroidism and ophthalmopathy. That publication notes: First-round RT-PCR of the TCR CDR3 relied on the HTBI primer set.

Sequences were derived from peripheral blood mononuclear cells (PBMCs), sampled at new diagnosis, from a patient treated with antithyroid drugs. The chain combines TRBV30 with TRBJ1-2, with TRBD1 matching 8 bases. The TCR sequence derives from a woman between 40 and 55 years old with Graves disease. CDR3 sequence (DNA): TGTGCCTGGAGTGCTGGACAGGGTTCCTATGGCCACACCTTC. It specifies CAWSAGQGSYGHTF.